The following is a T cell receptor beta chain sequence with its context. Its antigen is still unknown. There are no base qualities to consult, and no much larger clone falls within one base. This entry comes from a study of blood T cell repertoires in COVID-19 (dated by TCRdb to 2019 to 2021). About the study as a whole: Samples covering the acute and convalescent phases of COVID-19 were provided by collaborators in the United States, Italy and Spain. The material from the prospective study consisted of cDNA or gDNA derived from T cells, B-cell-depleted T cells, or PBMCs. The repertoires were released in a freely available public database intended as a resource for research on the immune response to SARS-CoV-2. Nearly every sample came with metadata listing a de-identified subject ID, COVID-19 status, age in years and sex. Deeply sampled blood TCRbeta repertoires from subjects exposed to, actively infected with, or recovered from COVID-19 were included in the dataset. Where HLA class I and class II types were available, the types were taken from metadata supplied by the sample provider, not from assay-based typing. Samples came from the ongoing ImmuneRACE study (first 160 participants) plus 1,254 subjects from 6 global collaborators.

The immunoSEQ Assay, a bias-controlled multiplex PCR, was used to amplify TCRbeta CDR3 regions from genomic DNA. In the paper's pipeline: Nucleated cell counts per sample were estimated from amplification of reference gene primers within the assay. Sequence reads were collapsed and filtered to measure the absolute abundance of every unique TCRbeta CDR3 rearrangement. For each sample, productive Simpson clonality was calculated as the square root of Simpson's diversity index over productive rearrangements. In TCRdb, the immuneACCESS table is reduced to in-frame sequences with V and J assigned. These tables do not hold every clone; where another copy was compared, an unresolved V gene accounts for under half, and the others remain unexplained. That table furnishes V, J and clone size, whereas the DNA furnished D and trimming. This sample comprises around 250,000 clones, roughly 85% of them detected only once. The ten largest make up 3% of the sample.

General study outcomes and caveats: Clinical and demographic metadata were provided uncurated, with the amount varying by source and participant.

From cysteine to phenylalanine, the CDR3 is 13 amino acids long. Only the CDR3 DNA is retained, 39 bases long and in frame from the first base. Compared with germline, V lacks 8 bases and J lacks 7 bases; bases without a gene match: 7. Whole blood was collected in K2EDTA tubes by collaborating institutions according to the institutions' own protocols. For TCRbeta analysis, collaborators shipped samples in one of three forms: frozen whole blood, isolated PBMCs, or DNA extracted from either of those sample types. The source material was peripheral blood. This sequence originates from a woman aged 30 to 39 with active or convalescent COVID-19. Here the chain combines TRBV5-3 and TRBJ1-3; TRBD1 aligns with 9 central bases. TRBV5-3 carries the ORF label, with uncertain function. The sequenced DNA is TGTGCCAGGACGCCCGGGACAGGGAACACCATATATTTT. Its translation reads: CARTPGTGNTIYF.